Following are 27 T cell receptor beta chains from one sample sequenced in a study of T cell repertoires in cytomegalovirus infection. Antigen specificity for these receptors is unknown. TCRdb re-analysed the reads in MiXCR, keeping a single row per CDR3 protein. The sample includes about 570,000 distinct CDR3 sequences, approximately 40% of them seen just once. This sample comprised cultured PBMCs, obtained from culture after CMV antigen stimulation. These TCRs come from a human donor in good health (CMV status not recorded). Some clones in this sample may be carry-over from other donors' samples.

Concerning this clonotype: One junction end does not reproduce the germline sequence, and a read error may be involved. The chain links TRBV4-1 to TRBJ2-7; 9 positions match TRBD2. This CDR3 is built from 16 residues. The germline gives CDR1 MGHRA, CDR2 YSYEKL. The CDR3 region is CASSQVSGGYSYEQYF. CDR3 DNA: TGTGCCAGCAGCCAAGTTAGCGGGGGTTACTCCTACGAGCAGTACTTC.

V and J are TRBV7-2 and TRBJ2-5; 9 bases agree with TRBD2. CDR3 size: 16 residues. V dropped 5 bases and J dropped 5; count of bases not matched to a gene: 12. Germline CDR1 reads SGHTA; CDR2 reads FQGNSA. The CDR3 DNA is TGTGCCAGCAGCCCATTCAAGGCAGCGGGGGGTGAGACCCAGTACTTC. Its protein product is CASSPFKAAGGETQYF.

In DNA, the CDR3 is TGTGCCAGCAGTAGGCCGGGACTAGCGGGAAAAGCCGGGGAGCTGTTTTTT. This codes for CASSRPGLAGKAGELFF. The chain is built from TRBV6-1 and TRBJ2-2, with TRBD2 matching 13 bases. CDR1 MNHNS and CDR2 SASEGT come from the germline V gene. The CDR3 runs to 17 residues. Trimming at V came to 5 bases and at J to 6 bases, leaving 9 bases not matched to a gene.

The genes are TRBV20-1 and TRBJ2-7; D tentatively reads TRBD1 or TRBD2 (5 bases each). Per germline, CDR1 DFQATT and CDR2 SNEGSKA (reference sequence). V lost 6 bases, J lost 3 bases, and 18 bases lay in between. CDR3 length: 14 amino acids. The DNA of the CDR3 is TGCAGTGCCCCGGGGCGAGGGGTCAGCTACGAGCAGTACTTC. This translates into CSAPGRGVSYEQYF.

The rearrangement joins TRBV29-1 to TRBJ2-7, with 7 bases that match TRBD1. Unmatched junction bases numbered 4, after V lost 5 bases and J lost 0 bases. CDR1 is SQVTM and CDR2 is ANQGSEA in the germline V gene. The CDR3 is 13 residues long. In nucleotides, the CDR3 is TGCAGCGTTTGGACAGGCGCCTCCTACGAGCAGTACTTC. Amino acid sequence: CSVWTGASYEQYF.

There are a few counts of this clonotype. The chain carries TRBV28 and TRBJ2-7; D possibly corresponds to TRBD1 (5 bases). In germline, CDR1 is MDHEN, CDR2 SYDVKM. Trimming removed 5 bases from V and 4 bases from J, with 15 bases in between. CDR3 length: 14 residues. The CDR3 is CASSPTRDSYEQYF. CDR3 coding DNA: TGTGCCAGCAGTCCCACCAGGGATTCGTACGAGCAGTACTTC.

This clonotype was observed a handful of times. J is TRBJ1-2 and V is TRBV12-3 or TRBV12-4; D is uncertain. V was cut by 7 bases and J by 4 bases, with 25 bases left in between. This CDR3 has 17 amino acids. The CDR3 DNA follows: TGTGCCAGCACCTCCCTGCCTGTAGACATTCGAGGCTATGGCTACACCTTC. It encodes CASTSLPVDIRGYGYTF.

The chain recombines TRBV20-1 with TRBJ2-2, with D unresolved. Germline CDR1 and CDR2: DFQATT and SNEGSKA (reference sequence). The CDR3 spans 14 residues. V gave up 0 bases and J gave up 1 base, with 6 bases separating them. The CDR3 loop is CSARDTRNTGELFF. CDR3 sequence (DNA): TGCAGTGCTAGAGACACCAGGAACACCGGGGAGCTGTTTTTT.

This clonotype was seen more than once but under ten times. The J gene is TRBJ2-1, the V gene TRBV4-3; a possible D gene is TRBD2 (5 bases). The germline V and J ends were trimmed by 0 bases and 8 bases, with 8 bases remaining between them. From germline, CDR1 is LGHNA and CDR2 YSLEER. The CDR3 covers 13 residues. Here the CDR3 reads CASSQEWRDEQFF. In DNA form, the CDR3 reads TGCGCCAGCAGCCAAGAGTGGCGGGATGAGCAGTTCTTC.

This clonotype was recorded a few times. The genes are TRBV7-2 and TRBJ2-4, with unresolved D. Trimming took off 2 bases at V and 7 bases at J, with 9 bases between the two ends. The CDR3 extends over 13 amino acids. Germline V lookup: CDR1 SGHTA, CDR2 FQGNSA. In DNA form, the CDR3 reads TGTGCCAGCAGCTTAACCCCGGCGAACATTCAGTACTTC. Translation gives CASSLTPANIQYF.

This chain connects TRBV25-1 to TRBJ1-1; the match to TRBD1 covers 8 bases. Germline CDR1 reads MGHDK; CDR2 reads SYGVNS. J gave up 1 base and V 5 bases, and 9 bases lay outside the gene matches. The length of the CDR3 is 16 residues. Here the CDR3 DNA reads TGTGCCAGCAGTAACTTCCCCGGGACAGGGAACACTGAAGCTTTCTTT. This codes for CASSNFPGTGNTEAFF. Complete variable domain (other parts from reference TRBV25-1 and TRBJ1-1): EADIYQTPRYLVIGTGKKITLECSQTMGHDKMYWYQQDPGMELHLIHYSYGVNSTEKGDLSSESTVSRIRTEHFPLTLESARPSHTSQYLCASSNFPGTGNTEAFFGQGTRLTVV.

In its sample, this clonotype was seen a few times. Here the CDR3 DNA reads TGTGCCAGCAGGTGGGCGGGGGCCACAGATACGCAGTATTTT. Translation gives CASRWAGATDTQYF. The chain joins TRBV12-3 or TRBV12-4 to TRBJ2-3, with a tentative D call TRBD2 (7 bases). Trimming removed 6 bases from V and 2 bases from J, with 12 bases in between. This CDR3 has 14 amino acids.

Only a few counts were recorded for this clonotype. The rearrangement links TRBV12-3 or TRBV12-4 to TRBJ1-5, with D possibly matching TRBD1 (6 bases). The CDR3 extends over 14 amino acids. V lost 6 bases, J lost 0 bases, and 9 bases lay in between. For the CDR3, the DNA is TGTGCCAGCAGGACAGGTTTTAGCAATCAGCCCCAGCATTTT. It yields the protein CASRTGFSNQPQHF.

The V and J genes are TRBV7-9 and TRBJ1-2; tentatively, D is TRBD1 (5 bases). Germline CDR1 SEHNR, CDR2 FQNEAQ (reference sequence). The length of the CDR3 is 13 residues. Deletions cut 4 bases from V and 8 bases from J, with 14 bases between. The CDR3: CASSSDDSRGYTF. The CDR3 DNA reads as TGTGCCAGCAGCTCCGATGACAGTAGGGGCTACACCTTC.

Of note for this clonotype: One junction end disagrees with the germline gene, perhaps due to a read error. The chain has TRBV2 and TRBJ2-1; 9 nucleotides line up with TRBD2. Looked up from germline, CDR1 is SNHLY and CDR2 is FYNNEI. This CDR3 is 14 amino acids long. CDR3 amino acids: CATSPTSGSGGQFF. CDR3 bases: TGTGCCACCAGTCCGACTAGCGGTAGCGGAGGGCAGTTCTTC.

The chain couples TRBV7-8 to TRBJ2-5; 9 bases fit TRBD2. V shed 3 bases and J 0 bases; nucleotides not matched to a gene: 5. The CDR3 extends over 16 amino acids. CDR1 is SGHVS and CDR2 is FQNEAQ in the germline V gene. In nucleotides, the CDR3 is TGTGCCAGCAGCTTGGAGGTAGCGGGGGACCAAGAGACCCAGTACTTC. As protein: CASSLEVAGDQETQYF.

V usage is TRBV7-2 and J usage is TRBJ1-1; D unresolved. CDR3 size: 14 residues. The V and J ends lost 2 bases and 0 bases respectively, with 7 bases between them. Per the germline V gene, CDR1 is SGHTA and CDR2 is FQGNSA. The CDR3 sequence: CASSLKTLNTEAFF. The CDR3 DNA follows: TGTGCCAGCAGCTTAAAAACACTGAACACTGAAGCTTTCTTT. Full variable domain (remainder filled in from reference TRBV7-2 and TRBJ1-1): GAGVSQSPSNKVTEKGKDVELRCDPISGHTALYWYRQSLGQGLEFLIYFQGNSAPDKSGLPSDRFSAERTGGSVSTLTIQRTQQEDSAVYLCASSLKTLNTEAFFGQGTRLTVV.

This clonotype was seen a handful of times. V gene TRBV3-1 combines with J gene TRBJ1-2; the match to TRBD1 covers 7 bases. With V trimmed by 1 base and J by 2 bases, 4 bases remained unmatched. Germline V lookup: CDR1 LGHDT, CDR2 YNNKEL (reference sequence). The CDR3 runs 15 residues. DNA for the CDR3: TGTGCCAGCAGCCAAGCCCCGACAGGGAACTATGGCTACACCTTC. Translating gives CASSQAPTGNYGYTF. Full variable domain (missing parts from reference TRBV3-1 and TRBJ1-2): DTAVSQTPKYLVTQMGNDKSIKCEQNLGHDTMYWYKQDSKKFLKIMFSYNNKELIINETVPNRFSPKSPDKAHLNLHINSLELGDSAVYFCASSQAPTGNYGYTFGSGTRLTVV.

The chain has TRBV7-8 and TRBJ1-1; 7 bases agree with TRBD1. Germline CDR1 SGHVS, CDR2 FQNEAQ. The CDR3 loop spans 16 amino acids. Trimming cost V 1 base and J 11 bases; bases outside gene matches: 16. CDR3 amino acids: CASSLDLQGRGVWAFF. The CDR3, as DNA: TGTGCCAGCAGCTTAGACCTACAGGGGAGGGGTGTTTGGGCTTTCTTT.

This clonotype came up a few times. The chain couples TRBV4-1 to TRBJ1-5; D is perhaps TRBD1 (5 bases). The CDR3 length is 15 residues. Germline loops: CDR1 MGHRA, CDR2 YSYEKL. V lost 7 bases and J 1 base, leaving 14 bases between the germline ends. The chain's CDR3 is CASTLSGESNQPQHF. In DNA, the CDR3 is TGCGCCAGCACTCTCTCGGGGGAAAGCAATCAGCCCCAGCATTTT.

CDR3 residues: CASSDPRVNTEAFF. The CDR3 DNA follows: TGTGCCAGCAGCGACCCCAGGGTGAACACTGAAGCTTTCTTT. The chain carries TRBV27 and TRBJ1-1; D is possibly TRBD1 (5 bases). The germline CDR1 and CDR2 sequences are MNHEY and SMNVEV (reference sequence). The CDR3 is 14 amino acids. V was cut by 6 bases and J by 0 bases, with 11 bases left in between.

The CDR3 loop reads CASSFVRGPYEQYF. CDR3 coding DNA: TGTGCCAGCAGTTTTGTCCGAGGCCCCTACGAGCAGTACTTC. The J gene is TRBJ2-7, the V gene TRBV12-3 or TRBV12-4; unclear D gene. The CDR3 runs 14 residues. The V and J ends lost 3 bases and 2 bases respectively, with 11 bases between them.

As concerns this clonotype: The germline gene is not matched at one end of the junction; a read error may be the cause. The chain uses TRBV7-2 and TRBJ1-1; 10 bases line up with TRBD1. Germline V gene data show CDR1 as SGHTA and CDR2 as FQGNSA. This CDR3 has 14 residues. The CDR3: CDSSPTGGATEAFF. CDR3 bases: TGTGACAGCAGCCCGACAGGGGGCGCGACTGAAGCTTTCTTT.

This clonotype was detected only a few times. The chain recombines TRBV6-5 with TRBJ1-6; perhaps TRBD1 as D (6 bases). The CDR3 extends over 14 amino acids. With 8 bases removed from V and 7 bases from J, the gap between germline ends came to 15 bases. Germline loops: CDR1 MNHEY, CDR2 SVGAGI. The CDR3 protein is CASGRGRGNSPLHF. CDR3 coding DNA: TGTGCCAGCGGGCGTGGCAGGGGAAATTCACCCCTCCACTTT.

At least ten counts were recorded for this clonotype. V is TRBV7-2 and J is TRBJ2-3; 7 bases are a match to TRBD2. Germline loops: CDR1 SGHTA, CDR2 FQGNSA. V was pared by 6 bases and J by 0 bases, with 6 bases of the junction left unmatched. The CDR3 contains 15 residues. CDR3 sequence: CASRSGLSSTDTQYF. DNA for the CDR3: TGTGCCAGCAGATCGGGACTATCCAGCACAGATACGCAGTATTTT.

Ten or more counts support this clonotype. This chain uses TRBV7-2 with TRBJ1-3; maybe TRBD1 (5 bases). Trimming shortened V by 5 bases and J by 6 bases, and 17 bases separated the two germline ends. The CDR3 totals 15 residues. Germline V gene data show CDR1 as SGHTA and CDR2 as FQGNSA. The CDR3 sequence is CASSLSRGSLNTIYF. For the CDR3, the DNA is TGTGCCAGCAGCCTATCAAGGGGTAGTTTAAACACCATATATTTT.

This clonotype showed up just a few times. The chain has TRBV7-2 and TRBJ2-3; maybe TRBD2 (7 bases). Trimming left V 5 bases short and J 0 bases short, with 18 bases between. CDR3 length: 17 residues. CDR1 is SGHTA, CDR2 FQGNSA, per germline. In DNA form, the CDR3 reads TGTGCCAGCAGCCCAGACGGGCGGGGGCGGAGCACAGATACGCAGTATTTT. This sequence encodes CASSPDGRGRSTDTQYF.